The TCR beta chain described here comes from a study of T cells of healthy individuals. Many counts were recorded for this clonotype. TCRdb recomputed calls from the 5' RACE reads with MiXCR, one row per CDR3 protein. This sample yields fewer than 90,000 distinct CDR3 sequences, of which approximately 4.8% are seen a single time; 7.5% belongs to the top ten. There are 12 residues in the CDR3. Germline V CDR1 and CDR2: SGHTA, FQGNSA. Between the trimmed V and J ends, which lost 1 base and 12 bases, there was a span of 10 bases. The chain recombines TRBV7-2 with TRBJ2-1, with D unclear. The sequence was obtained from a female donor in good health. CDR3 protein: CASSLVGFWQFF. The CDR3 nucleotides are TGTGCCAGCAGCTTAGTGGGGTTTTGGCAGTTCTTC. Drawing the rest from reference TRBV7-2 and TRBJ2-1, the complete variable domain is GAGVSQSPSNKVTEKGKDVELRCDPISGHTALYWYRQSLGQGLEFLIYFQGNSAPDKSGLPSDRFSAERTGGSVSTLTIQRTQQEDSAVYLCASSLVGFWQFFGPGTRLTVL.